The 21 T cell receptor beta chains reported below all come from one sample, sequenced in a study of radiotherapy plus CTLA-4 blockade in lung cancer. Here immunoSEQ multiplex PCR was the method, and the copy in TCRdb shows in-frame clones only, minus some. The sample has about 94,000 clones, about four fifths seen once. The material sequenced was peripheral blood, taken from a patient treated with radiotherapy plus ipilimumab. These receptors originate from a human donor with non-small cell lung cancer that progressed on radiotherapy plus ipilimumab.

The chain has TRBV27 and TRBJ2-3, with D tentatively TRBD1 (5 bases). V was cut by 2 bases and J by 4 bases, with 16 bases left in between. Germline CDR1 is MNHEY and CDR2 is SMNVEV (reference sequence). CDR3 length: 16 amino acids. DNA for the CDR3: TGTGCCAGCAGTTTAGAGTTCCGGACACCGGCAGATACGCAGTATTTT. It yields the protein CASSLEFRTPADTQYF.

This sequence joins TRBV30 and TRBJ1-5; TRBD1 is a possible D gene (5 bases). CDR1 and CDR2 from the germline V gene are GTSNPN and SVGIG (reference sequence). This CDR3 has 13 amino acids. Trimming left V 0 bases short and J 5 bases short, with 8 bases between. The CDR3 bases are TGTGCCTGGAGTGTACAAGGGGATCAGCCCCAGCATTTT. Residues: CAWSVQGDQPQHF.

This rearrangement joins TRBV27 to TRBJ1-2; D unclear. This CDR3 is built from 13 residues. Germline assignment: CDR1 MNHEY and CDR2 SMNVEV (reference sequence). Trimming cost V 3 bases and J 2 bases, with 7 bases left between them. The CDR3 sequence: CASSFNPNYGYTF. CDR3 in DNA: TGTGCCAGCAGTTTCAATCCCAACTATGGCTACACCTTC.

This clone was seen just once. This sequence joins TRBV4-2 and TRBJ2-3, with 10 positions matching TRBD2. The V gene end was trimmed by 3 bases and the J gene end by 6 bases; junction bases not matched to a gene: 12. Germline CDR1 reads LGHNA; CDR2 reads YNFKEQ. This CDR3 is built from 17 residues. The CDR3 bases are TGTGCCAGCAGCCACCCGAGGGCTAGCGGGAGTTCGGATACGCAGTATTTT. Its translation is CASSHPRASGSSDTQYF.

The V call is TRBV28, the J call TRBJ1-5, with 8 bases lining up with TRBD1. Germline V gene sequence: CDR1 MDHEN, CDR2 SYDVKM. There are 13 residues in the CDR3. V lost 2 bases to trimming and J lost 6 bases; unmatched junction nucleotides: 0. CDR3: CASSLQGAQPQHF. The CDR3 DNA reads as TGTGCCAGCAGTTTACAGGGGGCTCAGCCCCAGCATTTT.

This sequence joins TRBV7-3 and TRBJ2-3; 13 bases line up with TRBD2. With V trimmed by 5 bases and J by 4 bases, 15 bases remained unmatched. This CDR3 has 19 amino acids. CDR1 and CDR2 (germline): SGHTA, FQGTGA. For the CDR3, the DNA is TGTGCCAGCAGCCGAAGTTTGGGCGGGACTAGCGGGACCGCAGATACGCAGTATTTT. Amino acid sequence: CASSRSLGGTSGTADTQYF. Full variable domain (missing parts from reference TRBV7-3 and TRBJ2-3): GAGVSQTPSNKVTEKGKYVELRCDPISGHTALYWYRQSLGQGPEFLIYFQGTGAADDSGLPNDRFFAVRPEGSVSTLKIQRTERGDSAVYLCASSRSLGGTSGTADTQYFGPGTRLTVL.

V is TRBV7-8 and J is TRBJ2-2, with D perhaps TRBD1 or TRBD2 (5 bases each). The V gene's germline CDR1 is SGHVS and CDR2 FQNEAQ. The CDR3 sequence is 17 residues long. V lost 3 bases, J lost 1 base, and 15 bases lay in between. The DNA of the CDR3 is TGTGCCAGCAGCTTTCTTCGGAGCGGACAGAACACCGGGGAGCTGTTTTTT. This sequence encodes CASSFLRSGQNTGELFF.

The chain uses TRBV5-1 and TRBJ2-3, with D uncertain. Deletions cut 0 bases from V and 2 bases from J, with 13 bases between. Germline CDR1 SGHRS, CDR2 YFSETQ. The CDR3 covers 16 residues. CDR3 nucleotide sequence: TGCGCCAGCAGCTTGGCCCTGGGCGGTTCCACAGATACGCAGTATTTT. This codes for CASSLALGGSTDTQYF.

The J gene is TRBJ2-5, the V gene TRBV5-6, with D possibly matching TRBD2 (6 bases). This CDR3 spans 16 amino acids. V was clipped by 2 bases and J by 5 bases, with 19 bases between them. Germline V lookup: CDR1 SGHDT, CDR2 YYEEEE. CDR3 sequence: CASSFAGRMFWETQYF. DNA of the CDR3: TGTGCCAGCAGCTTTGCAGGGAGGATGTTCTGGGAGACCCAGTACTTC.

The chain has TRBV5-4 and TRBJ2-2; D is undetermined. Germline CDR1 SGHNT, CDR2 YYREEE (reference sequence). V was clipped by 4 bases and J by 0 bases, with 10 bases between them. This CDR3 is built from 15 residues. The CDR3 sequence is CASSRPGANTGELFF. CDR3 coding DNA: TGTGCCAGCAGCCGGCCTGGCGCGAACACCGGGGAGCTGTTTTTT.

The gene calls are TRBV5-6 and TRBJ2-6; tentatively, D is TRBD2 (6 bases). In germline, CDR1 is SGHDT, CDR2 YYEEEE. The CDR3 is 18 residues long. Trimming pared 4 bases from V and 4 bases from J, leaving 21 bases between. CDR3 nucleotide sequence: TGTGCCAGCAGCCCGTTCCGACTCCGGGAGCTCGGGGCCAACGTCCTGACTTTC. Protein sequence: CASSPFRLRELGANVLTF.

CDR3 DNA: TGTGCCAGCAGTGAAGTCCAGAACGTGTTAGGGGGGGAGCAGTTCTTC. Translation gives CASSEVQNVLGGEQFF. The chain joins TRBV6-1 to TRBJ2-1; D could derive from TRBD1 or TRBD2 (6 bases each). Germline V gene lookup returns CDR1 MNHNS and CDR2 SASEGT. CDR3 length: 16 residues. V was pared by 1 base and J by 10 bases, with 20 bases between.

CDR3: CASSRHGQANYGYTF. CDR3 nucleotide sequence: TGTGCCAGCAGCCGACATGGACAGGCCAACTATGGCTACACCTTC. The V and J genes are TRBV13 and TRBJ1-2; 7 nucleotides agree with TRBD1. Germline V lookup: CDR1 PRHDT, CDR2 FYEKMQ (reference sequence). The CDR3 sequence is 15 residues long. Trimming took 5 bases from V and 2 from J; bases not matched to a gene: 8.

The chain has TRBV30 and TRBJ2-1; either TRBD1 or TRBD2 may fit D (5 bases each). V lost 4 bases and J 6 bases, leaving 19 bases between the germline ends. The germline gives CDR1 GTSNPN, CDR2 SVGIG (reference sequence). This CDR3 spans 15 amino acids. The CDR3 DNA sequence: TGTGCCTGGACTCCCGCTGGGGGTTTGGGCAATGAGCAGTTCTTC. Its protein is CAWTPAGGLGNEQFF.

This chain uses TRBV7-6 with TRBJ2-1; TRBD1 matches 10 bases. The CDR3 is 13 residues long. Looked up from germline, CDR1 is SGHVS and CDR2 is FNYEAQ. Germline trimming cut 5 bases from V and 9 bases from J; bases unmatched to any gene: 4. CDR3 loop: CASSLTGGIEQFF. CDR3 DNA sequence: TGTGCCAGCAGCCTGACAGGGGGCATTGAGCAGTTCTTC.

CDR3 sequence (DNA): TGCGCCAGCAGCTTGGGGTCTGGTGGGGGGCTCGGTGAGCAGTTCTTC. Protein sequence: CASSLGSGGGLGEQFF. The rearrangement joins TRBV5-1 to TRBJ2-1; either TRBD1 or TRBD2 may fit D (6 bases each). Trimming took 0 bases from V and 9 from J, leaving 19 bases between them. This CDR3 is built from 16 residues. The germline CDR1 and CDR2 sequences are SGHRS and YFSETQ.

This chain uses TRBV2 with TRBJ1-2; 10 nucleotides agree with TRBD1. The ends lost 7 bases at V and 4 bases at J; junction bases unmatched: 9. The CDR3 is 15 residues long. Per the germline V gene, CDR1 is SNHLY and CDR2 is FYNNEI. CDR3 bases: TGTGCCAGCACCTCGGACAGGGGGGACCCCTATGGCTACACCTTC. Its translation: CASTSDRGDPYGYTF.

V usage is TRBV12-5 and J usage is TRBJ2-7, with 9 positions matching TRBD1. The CDR3 totals 14 residues. Trimming took 3 bases from V and 6 from J; bases not matched to a gene: 6. In germline, CDR1 is LGHNT, CDR2 FRNRAP. CDR3 DNA sequence: TGTGCTAGTGGTTTCGGGACAGGGACTGGCGAGCAGTACTTC. It yields the protein CASGFGTGTGEQYF.

This sequence joins TRBV10-2 and TRBJ2-7, with 9 bases fitting TRBD1. The CDR3 has 14 amino acids. V was clipped by 3 bases and J by 7 bases; unmatched bases: 7. Germline V gene sequence: CDR1 WSHSY, CDR2 SAAADI. This CDR3 reads CASSERPDRGEQYV. DNA for the CDR3: TGCGCCAGCAGTGAACGCCCGGACAGGGGTGAGCAGTACGTC.

CDR3: CASSRPGGEQFF. The CDR3 region has the DNA TGTGCCAGCAGCCGGCCCGGCGGCGAGCAGTTCTTC. The chain is built from TRBV7-3 and TRBJ2-1; unclear D gene. CDR3 length equals 12 residues. V shed 5 bases and J shed 10 bases, with 12 bases lying between them. Per germline, CDR1 SGHTA and CDR2 FQGTGA.

This clone was counted between two and nine times. This rearrangement joins TRBV7-8 to TRBJ2-7; the D gene could be TRBD1 or TRBD2 (5 bases each). This CDR3 spans 16 amino acids. V lost 5 bases, J lost 1 base, and 18 bases lay in between. The germline CDR1 and CDR2 sequences are SGHVS and FQNEAQ. This CDR3 is CASSPASVEGSYEQYV. Written as DNA, the CDR3 is TGTGCCAGCAGCCCGGCCTCGGTTGAGGGGTCCTACGAGCAGTACGTC.